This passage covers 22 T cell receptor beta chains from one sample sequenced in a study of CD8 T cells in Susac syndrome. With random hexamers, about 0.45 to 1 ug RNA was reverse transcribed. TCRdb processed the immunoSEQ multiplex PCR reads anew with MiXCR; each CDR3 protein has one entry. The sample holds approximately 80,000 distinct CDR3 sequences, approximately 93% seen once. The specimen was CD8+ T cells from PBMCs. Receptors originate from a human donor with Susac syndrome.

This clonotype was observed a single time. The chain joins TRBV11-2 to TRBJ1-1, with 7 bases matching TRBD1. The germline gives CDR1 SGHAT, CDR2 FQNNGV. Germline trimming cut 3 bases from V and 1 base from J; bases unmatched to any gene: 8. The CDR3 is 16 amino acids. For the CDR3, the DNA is TGTGCCAGCAGCTTTAACCCTTACAGGGGGAACACTGAAGCTTTCTTT. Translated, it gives CASSFNPYRGNTEAFF.

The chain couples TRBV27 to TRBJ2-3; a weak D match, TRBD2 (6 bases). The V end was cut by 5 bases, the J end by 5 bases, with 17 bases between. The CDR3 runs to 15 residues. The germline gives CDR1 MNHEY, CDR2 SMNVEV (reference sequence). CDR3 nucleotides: TGTGCCAGCAGTCTAGGGGACTCCCAGGGAGATACGCAGTATTTT. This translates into CASSLGDSQGDTQYF.

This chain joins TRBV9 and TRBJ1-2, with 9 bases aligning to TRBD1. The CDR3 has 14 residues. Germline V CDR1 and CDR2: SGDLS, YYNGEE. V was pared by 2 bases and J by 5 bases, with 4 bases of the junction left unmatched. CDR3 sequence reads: CASSVGQGSYGYTF. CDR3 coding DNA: TGTGCCAGCAGCGTGGGACAGGGTTCGTATGGCTACACCTTC.

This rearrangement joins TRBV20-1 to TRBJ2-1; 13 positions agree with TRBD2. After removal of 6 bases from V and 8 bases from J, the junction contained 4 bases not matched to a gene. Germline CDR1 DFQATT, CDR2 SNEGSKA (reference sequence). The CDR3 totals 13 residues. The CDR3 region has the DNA TGCAGTGCCAGGACTAGCGGGGGACATGAGCAGTTCTTC. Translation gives CSARTSGGHEQFF.

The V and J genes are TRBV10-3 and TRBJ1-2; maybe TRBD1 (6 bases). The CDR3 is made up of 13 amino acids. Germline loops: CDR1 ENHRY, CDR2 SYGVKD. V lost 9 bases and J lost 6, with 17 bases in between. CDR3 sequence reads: CAIMKTGPHGYTF. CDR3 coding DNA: TGTGCCATAATGAAAACAGGGCCCCATGGCTACACCTTC.

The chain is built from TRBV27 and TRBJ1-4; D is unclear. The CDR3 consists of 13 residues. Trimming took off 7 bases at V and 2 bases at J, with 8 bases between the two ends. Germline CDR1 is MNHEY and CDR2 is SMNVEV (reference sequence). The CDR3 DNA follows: TGTGCCAGCATGGGAGGGACTAATGAAAAACTGTTTTTT. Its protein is CASMGGTNEKLFF.

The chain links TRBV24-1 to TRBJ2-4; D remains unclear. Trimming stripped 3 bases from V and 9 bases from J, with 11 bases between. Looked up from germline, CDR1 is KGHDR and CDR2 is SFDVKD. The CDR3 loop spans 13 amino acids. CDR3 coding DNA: TGTGCCACCAGTGATGCCAAGGGAAGCATTCAGTACTTC. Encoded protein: CATSDAKGSIQYF.

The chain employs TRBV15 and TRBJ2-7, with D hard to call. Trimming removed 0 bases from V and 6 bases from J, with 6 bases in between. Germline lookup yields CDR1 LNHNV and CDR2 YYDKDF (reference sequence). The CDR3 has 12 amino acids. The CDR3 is CATSRDVGEQYF. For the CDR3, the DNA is TGTGCCACCAGCAGAGATGTAGGCGAGCAGTACTTC.

The CDR3 is CASSRPLVEADTQYF. In nucleotides, the CDR3 is TGTGCCAGCTCACGTCCTCTCGTTGAGGCAGATACGCAGTATTTT. The chain joins TRBV18 to TRBJ2-3; D remains unclear. Trimming cost V 4 bases and J 4 bases, with 15 bases left between them. The CDR3 runs 15 residues. Germline lookup yields CDR1 KGHSH and CDR2 LQKENI.

The CDR3 loop reads CASSWTHPGDKETQYF. In DNA form, the CDR3 reads TGTGCCAGCTCATGGACACATCCGGGAGACAAAGAGACCCAGTACTTC. V is TRBV18 and J is TRBJ2-5, with a weak D call TRBD2 (6 bases). Trimming pared 5 bases from V and 3 bases from J, leaving 19 bases between. From germline, CDR1 is KGHSH and CDR2 LQKENI. The CDR3 spans 16 residues.

In DNA, the CDR3 is TGTGCCAGCTCTCTTCGGGCCCGCGGTGTGGATACGCAGTATTTT. Translated, it gives CASSLRARGVDTQYF. The chain couples TRBV18 to TRBJ2-3; D call uncertain. Deletions cut 6 bases from V and 6 bases from J, with 19 bases between. CDR3 length: 15 amino acids. In germline, CDR1 is KGHSH, CDR2 LQKENI.

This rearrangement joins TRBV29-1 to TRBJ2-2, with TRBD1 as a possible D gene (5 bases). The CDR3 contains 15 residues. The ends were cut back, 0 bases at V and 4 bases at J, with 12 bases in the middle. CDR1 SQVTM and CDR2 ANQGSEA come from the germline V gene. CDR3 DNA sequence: TGCAGCGTTGAAGATTTCAGGGAACCCACCGGGGAGCTGTTTTTT. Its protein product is CSVEDFREPTGELFF.

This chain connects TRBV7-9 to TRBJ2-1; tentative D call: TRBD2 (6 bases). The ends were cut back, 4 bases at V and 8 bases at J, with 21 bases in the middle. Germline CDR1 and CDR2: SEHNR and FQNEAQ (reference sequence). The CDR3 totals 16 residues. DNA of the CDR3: TGTGCCAGCAGCTCGGGCACCCGGGACTCTTCGCATGAGCAGTTCTTC. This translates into CASSSGTRDSSHEQFF.

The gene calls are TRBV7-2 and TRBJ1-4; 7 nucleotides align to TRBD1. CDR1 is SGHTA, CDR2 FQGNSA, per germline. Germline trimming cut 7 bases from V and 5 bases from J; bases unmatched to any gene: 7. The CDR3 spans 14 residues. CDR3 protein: CASNLQGNNEKLFF. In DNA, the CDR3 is TGTGCCAGCAACCTACAGGGGAACAATGAAAAACTGTTTTTT.

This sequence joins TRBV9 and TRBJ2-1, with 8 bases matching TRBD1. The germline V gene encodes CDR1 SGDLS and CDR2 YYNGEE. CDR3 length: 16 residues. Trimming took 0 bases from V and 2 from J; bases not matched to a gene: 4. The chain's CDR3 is CASSVVDRAPYNEQFF. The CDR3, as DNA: TGTGCCAGCAGCGTAGTGGACAGGGCCCCCTACAATGAGCAGTTCTTC.

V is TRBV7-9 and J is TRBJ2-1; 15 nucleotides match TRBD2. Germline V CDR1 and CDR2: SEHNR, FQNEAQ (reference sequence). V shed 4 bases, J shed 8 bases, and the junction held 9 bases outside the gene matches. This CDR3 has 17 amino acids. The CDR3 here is CASSSTAGLAGGYEQFF. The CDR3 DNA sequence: TGTGCCAGCAGCTCCACAGCGGGACTAGCGGGGGGTTATGAGCAGTTCTTC.

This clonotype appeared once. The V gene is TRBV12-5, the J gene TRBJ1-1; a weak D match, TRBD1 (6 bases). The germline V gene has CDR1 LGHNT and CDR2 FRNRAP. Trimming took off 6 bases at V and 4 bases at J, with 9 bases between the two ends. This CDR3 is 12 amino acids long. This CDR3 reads CASGYRATEAFF. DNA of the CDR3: TGTGCTAGTGGCTACAGGGCCACTGAAGCTTTCTTT.

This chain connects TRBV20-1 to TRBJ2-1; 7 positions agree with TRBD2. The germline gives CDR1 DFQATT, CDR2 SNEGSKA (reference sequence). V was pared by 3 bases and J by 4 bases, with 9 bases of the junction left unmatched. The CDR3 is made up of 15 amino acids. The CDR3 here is CSARPSSGRYNEQFF. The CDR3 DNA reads TGCAGTGCTAGGCCTAGTAGCGGGCGATACAATGAGCAGTTCTTC.

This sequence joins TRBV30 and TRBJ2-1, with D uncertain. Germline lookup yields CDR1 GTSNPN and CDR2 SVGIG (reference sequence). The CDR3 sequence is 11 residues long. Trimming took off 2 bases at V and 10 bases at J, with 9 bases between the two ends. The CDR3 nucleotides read TGTGCCTGGAGTCCCGGAAGGGAGCAGTTCTTC. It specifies CAWSPGREQFF.

CDR3 in DNA: TGTGCCAGCAGGGCGGGTGAAGCTTTCTTT. Translated: CASRAGEAFF. V usage is TRBV2 and J usage is TRBJ1-1; the D is unclear. V shed 6 bases and J shed 7 bases, with 6 bases lying between them. CDR1 SNHLY and CDR2 FYNNEI come from the germline V gene. CDR3 length equals 10 residues.

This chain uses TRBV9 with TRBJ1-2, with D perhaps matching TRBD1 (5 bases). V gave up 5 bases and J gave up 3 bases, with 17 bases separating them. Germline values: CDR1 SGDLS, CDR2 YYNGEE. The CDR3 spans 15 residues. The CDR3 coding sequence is TGTGCCAGCAGTGGACCGGGACGTTCCGACTATGGCTACACCTTC. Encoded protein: CASSGPGRSDYGYTF.

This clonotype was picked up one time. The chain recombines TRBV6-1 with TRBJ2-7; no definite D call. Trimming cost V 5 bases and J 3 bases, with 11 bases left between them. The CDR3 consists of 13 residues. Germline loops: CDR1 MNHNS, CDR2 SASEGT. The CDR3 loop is CASSPRAIYEQYF. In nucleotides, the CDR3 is TGTGCCAGCAGTCCACGGGCCATCTACGAGCAGTACTTC.